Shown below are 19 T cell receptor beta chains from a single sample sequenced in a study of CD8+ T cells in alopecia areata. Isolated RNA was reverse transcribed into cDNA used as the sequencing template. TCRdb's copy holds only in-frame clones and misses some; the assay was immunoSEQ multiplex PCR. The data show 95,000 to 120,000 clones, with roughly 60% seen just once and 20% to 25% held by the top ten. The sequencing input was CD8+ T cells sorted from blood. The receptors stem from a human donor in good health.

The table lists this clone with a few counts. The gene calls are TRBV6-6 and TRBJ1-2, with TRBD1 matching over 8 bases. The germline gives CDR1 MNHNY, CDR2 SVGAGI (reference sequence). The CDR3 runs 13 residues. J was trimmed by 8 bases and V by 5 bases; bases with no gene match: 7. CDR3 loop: CASSLGTGDGYTF. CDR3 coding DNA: TGTGCCAGCAGTCTGGGGACAGGCGACGGCTACACCTTC.

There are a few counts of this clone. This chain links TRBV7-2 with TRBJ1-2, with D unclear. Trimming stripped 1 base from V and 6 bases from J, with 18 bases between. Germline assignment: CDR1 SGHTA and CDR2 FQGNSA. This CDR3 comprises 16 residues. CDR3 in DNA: TGTGCCAGCAGCTTAGAGGTTTTGGAGTCCTTTCATGGCTACACCTTC. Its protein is CASSLEVLESFHGYTF.

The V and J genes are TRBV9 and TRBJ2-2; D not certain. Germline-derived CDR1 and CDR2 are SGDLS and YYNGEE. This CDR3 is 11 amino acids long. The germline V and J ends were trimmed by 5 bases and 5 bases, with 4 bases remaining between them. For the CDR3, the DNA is TGTGCCAGCAGTGGAACCGGGGAGCTGTTTTTT. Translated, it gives CASSGTGELFF.

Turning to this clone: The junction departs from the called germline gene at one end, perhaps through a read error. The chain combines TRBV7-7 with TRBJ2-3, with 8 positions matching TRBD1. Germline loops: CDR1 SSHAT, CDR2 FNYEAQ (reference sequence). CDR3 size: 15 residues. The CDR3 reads CASSPGQASTDTQYF. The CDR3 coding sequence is TGTGCTAGCAGTCCGGGACAGGCGAGCACAGATACGCAGTATTTT.

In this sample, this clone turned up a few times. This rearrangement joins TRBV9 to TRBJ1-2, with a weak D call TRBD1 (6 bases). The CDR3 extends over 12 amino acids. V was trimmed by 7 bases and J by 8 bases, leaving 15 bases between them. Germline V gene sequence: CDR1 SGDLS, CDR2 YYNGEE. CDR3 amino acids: CASGKQGQGYTF. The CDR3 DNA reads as TGTGCCAGCGGCAAGCAGGGGCAGGGCTACACCTTC.

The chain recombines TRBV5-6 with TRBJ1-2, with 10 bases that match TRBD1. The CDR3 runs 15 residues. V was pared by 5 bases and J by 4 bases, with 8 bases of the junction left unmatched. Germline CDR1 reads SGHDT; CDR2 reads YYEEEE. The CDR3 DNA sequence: TGTGCCAGCAGTTACGGGACAGGGGCTTCCTATGGCTACACCTTC. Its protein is CASSYGTGASYGYTF.

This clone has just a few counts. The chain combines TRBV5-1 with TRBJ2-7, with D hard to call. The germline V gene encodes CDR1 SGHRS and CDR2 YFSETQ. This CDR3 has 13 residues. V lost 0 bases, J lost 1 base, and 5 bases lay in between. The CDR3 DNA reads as TGCGCCAGCAGCTTGGAAGGGTCCTACGAGCAGTACTTC. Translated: CASSLEGSYEQYF. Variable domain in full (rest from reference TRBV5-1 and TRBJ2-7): KAGVTQTPRYLIKTRGQQVTLSCSPISGHRSVSWYQQTPGQGLQFLFEYFSETQRNKGNFPGRFSGRQFSNSRSEMNVSTLELGDSALYLCASSLEGSYEQYFGPGTRLTVT.

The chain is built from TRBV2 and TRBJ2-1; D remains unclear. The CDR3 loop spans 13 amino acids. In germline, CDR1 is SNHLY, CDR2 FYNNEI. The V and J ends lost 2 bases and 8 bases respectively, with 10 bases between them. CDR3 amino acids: CASSELVDDEQFF. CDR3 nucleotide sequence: TGTGCCAGCAGTGAATTAGTAGACGATGAGCAGTTCTTC.

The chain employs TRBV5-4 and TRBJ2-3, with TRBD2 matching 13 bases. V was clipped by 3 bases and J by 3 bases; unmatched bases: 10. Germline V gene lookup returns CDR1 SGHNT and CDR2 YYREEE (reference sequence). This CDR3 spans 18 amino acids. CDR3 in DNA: TGTGCCAGCAGCTCAACTAGCGGGGGGGCCGGTTGGACAGATACGCAGTATTTT. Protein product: CASSSTSGGAGWTDTQYF.

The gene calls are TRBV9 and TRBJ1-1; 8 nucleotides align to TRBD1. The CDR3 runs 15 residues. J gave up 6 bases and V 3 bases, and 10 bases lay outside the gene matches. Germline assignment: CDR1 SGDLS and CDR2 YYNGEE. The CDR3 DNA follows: TGTGCCAGCAGCGGTCGAACCGGACAGGGACCTGAAGCTTTCTTT. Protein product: CASSGRTGQGPEAFF.

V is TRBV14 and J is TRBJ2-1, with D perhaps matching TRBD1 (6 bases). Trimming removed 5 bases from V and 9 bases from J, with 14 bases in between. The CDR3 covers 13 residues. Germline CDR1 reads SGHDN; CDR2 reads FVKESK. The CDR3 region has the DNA TGTGCCAGCAGCTCAAACCGGGACACTGAGCAGTTCTTC. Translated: CASSSNRDTEQFF.

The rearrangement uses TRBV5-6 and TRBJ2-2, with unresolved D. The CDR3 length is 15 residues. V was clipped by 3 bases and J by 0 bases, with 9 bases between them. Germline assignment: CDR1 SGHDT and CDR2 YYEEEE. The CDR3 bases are TGTGCCAGCAGCTCTGGACCCCCGAACACCGGGGAGCTGTTTTTT. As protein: CASSSGPPNTGELFF. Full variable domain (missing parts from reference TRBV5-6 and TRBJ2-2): DAGVTQSPTHLIKTRGQQVTLRCSPKSGHDTVSWYQQALGQGPQFIFQYYEEEERQRGNFPDRFSGHQFPNYSSELNVNALLLGDSALYLCASSSGPPNTGELFFGEGSRLTVL.

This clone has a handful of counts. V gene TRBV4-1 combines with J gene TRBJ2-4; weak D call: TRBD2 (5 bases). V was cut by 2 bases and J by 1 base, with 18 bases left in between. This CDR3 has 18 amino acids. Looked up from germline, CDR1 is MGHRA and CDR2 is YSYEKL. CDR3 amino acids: CASSQRRLLDMAKNIQYF. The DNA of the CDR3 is TGCGCCAGCAGCCAACGACGGCTACTAGATATGGCCAAAAACATTCAGTACTTC.

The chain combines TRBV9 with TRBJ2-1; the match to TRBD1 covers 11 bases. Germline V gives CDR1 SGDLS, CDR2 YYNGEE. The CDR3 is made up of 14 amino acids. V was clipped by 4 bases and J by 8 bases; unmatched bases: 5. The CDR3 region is CASSSGQGGYEQFF. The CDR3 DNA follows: TGTGCCAGCAGCTCGGGACAGGGGGGCTATGAGCAGTTCTTC.

This chain's CDR3 is CASSLGQNTEAFF. As DNA, the CDR3 is TGTGCCAGCAGCTTAGGACAGAACACTGAAGCTTTCTTT. The genes are TRBV7-9 and TRBJ1-1; D unresolved. Looked up from germline, CDR1 is SEHNR and CDR2 is FQNEAQ (reference sequence). Deletions cut 1 base from V and 1 base from J, with 4 bases between. CDR3 length equals 13 residues.

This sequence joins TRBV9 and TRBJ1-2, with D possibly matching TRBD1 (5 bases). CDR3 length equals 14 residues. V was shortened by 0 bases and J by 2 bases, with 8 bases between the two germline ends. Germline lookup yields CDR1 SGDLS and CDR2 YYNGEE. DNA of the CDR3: TGTGCCAGCAGCGTAGTCACAGGAAACTATGGCTACACCTTC. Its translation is CASSVVTGNYGYTF.

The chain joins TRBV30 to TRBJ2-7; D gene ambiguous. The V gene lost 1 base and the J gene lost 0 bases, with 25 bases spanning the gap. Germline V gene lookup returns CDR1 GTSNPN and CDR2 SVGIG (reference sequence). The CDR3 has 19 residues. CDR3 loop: CAWSGPTTRWAESSYEQYF. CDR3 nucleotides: TGTGCCTGGAGTGGCCCGACCACACGCTGGGCAGAAAGCTCCTACGAGCAGTACTTC. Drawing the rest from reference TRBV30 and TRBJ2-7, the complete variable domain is SQTIHQWPATLVQPVGSPLSLECTVEGTSNPNLYWYRQAAGRGLQLLFYSVGIGQISSEVPQNLSASRPQDRQFILSSKKLLLSDSGFYLCAWSGPTTRWAESSYEQYFGPGTRLTVT.

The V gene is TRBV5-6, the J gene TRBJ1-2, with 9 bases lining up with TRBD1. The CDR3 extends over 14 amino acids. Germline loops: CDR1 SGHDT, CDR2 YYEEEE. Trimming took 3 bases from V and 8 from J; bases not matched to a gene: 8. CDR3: CASSYGTGFGGYTF. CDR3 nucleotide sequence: TGTGCCAGCAGCTACGGGACAGGGTTTGGAGGCTACACCTTC.

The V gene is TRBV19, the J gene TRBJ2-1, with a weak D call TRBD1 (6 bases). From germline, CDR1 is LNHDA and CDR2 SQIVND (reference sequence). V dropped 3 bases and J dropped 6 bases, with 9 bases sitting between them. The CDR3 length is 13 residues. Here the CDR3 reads CASSILGGNEQFF. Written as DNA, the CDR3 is TGTGCCAGTAGTATCCTAGGGGGCAATGAGCAGTTCTTC. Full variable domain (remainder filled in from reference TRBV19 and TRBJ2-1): DGGITQSPKYLFRKEGQNVTLSCEQNLNHDAMYWYRQDPGQGLRLIYYSQIVNDFQKGDIAEGYSVSREKKESFPLTVTSAQKNPTAFYLCASSILGGNEQFFGPGTRLTVL.